Below, 22 T cell receptor beta chains from the same sample are listed, as sequenced in a study of T cells in Graves' hyperthyroidism and ophthalmopathy. The source material, RNA transcripts, was used to amplify TCR beta CDR3 regions. In the first-round RT-PCR of the TCR CDR3, the HTBI primer set was used. Via MiXCR, TCRdb re-called the multiplex PCR reads, giving one row per CDR3 protein. The sample lists about 720,000 distinct CDR3 sequences; roughly 15% were seen once. Sequencing was done on a sample of blood. The receptors here all came from a man in his late teens or twenties with Graves' hyperthyroidism.

This clonotype was found many times. The V and J genes are TRBV7-6 and TRBJ2-1; D gene uncertain. CDR1 is SGHVS and CDR2 is FNYEAQ in the germline V gene. CDR3 length: 15 residues. V lost 1 base and J 2 bases, leaving 9 bases between the germline ends. As DNA, the CDR3 is TGTGCCAGCAGCTTAGAGCACAGTCCCTACAATGAGCAGTTCTTC. It yields the protein CASSLEHSPYNEQFF. The full variable domain, rest sourced from reference TRBV7-6 and TRBJ2-1, is GAGVSQSPRYKVTKRGQDVALRCDPISGHVSLYWYRQALGQGPEFLTYFNYEAQQDKSGLPNDRFSAERPEGSISTLTIQRTEQRDSAMYRCASSLEHSPYNEQFFGPGTRLTVL.

This chain's CDR3 is CASGSGYGLTIEQFF. In nucleotides, the CDR3 is TGTGCTAGTGGTTCGGGATACGGTCTGACAATCGAGCAGTTCTTC. The V gene is TRBV12-5, the J gene TRBJ2-1; tentatively, D is TRBD2 (5 bases). Trimming stripped 4 bases from V and 10 bases from J, with 20 bases between. The CDR3 extends over 15 amino acids. Looked up from germline, CDR1 is LGHNT and CDR2 is FRNRAP.

The CDR3, as DNA: TGTGCCAGTAGTATAGACTACCCTTCGGGCGAGCAGTACTTC. It specifies CASSIDYPSGEQYF. This rearrangement joins TRBV19 to TRBJ2-7; the D is unclear. The germline V gene has CDR1 LNHDA and CDR2 SQIVND (reference sequence). The CDR3 contains 14 residues. V lost 0 bases and J lost 6, with 12 bases in between.

This clonotype was counted many times. The chain has TRBV6-2 or TRBV6-3 and TRBJ2-7, with a possible D match to TRBD1 (6 bases). The length of the CDR3 is 15 residues. Deletions cut 5 bases from V and 3 bases from J, with 17 bases between. Germline CDR1 and CDR2: MNHEY and SVGEGT. The CDR3 is CASSKDSSTSYEQYF. The DNA for the CDR3 is TGTGCCAGCAGTAAGGACAGTTCAACCAGCTACGAGCAGTACTTC.

This clonotype was seen ten or more times. This chain connects TRBV2 to TRBJ1-1; a weak D match, TRBD1 (6 bases). The CDR3 spans 15 residues. Germline V gene lookup returns CDR1 SNHLY and CDR2 FYNNEI. Between the trimmed V and J ends, which lost 3 bases and 0 bases, there was a span of 11 bases. As DNA, the CDR3 is TGTGCCAGCAGTGATTCGGGGGCGTTGAACACTGAAGCTTTCTTT. Encoded protein: CASSDSGALNTEAFF.

This clonotype has more than one count but fewer than ten. The chain combines TRBV27 with TRBJ2-7; TRBD2 matches 9 bases. This CDR3 has 16 amino acids. The junction had 14 bases not matched to a gene; V was cut back by 5 bases and J by 6 bases. Germline CDR1 reads MNHEY; CDR2 reads SMNVEV (reference sequence). Written as DNA, the CDR3 is TGTGCCAGCAGTCCATCCCTCGCGGGAGGGCTGAGCGAGCAGTACTTC. Its translation: CASSPSLAGGLSEQYF.

This clonotype was detected many times. V usage is TRBV20-1 and J usage is TRBJ2-7; the match to TRBD1 covers 11 bases. The CDR3 has 15 amino acids. Losses at the gene ends were 4 bases for V and 0 bases for J; bases not matched to a gene: 5. CDR1 and CDR2 from the germline V gene are DFQATT and SNEGSKA (reference sequence). The CDR3 DNA sequence: TGCAGTGCTACAACCGGGACAGGGGGCTCCTACGAGCAGTACTTC. This sequence encodes CSATTGTGGSYEQYF.

This clonotype was detected many times. The chain combines TRBV6-2 or TRBV6-3 with TRBJ2-7; 7 bases agree with TRBD1. V shed 2 bases and J 0 bases; nucleotides not matched to a gene: 4. CDR3 length: 15 residues. Germline V lookup: CDR1 MNHEY, CDR2 SVGEGT. CDR3 coding DNA: TGTGCCAGCAGTTACGACAGGGCGAGCTCCTACGAGCAGTACTTC. Protein: CASSYDRASSYEQYF.

This clonotype was seen at least ten times. V usage is TRBV7-3 and J usage is TRBJ2-2; D perhaps matches TRBD2 (5 bases). Germline assignment: CDR1 SGHTA and CDR2 FQGTGA. CDR3 length: 15 residues. The V end lost 5 bases, the J end lost 5 bases, and 15 bases lay between the germline ends. CDR3 coding DNA: TGTGCCAGCAGCCCACCCGGAGGCGGGACCGGGGAGCTGTTTTTT. This codes for CASSPPGGGTGELFF.

A few counts support this clonotype. The genes are TRBV3-1 and TRBJ2-3; no clear D. CDR1 LGHDT and CDR2 YNNKEL come from the germline V gene (reference sequence). CDR3 length equals 16 residues. Trimming removed 0 bases at V and 4 bases at J, with 14 bases between. CDR3 sequence: CASSQDRALRSDTQYF. In DNA form, the CDR3 reads TGTGCCAGCAGCCAAGATAGGGCTCTCCGCTCAGATACGCAGTATTTT.

The J gene is TRBJ2-1, the V gene TRBV5-1; no firm D call. The CDR3 consists of 16 residues. The V gene's germline CDR1 is SGHRS and CDR2 YFSETQ. V was clipped by 0 bases and J by 1 base, with 11 bases between them. CDR3 DNA: TGCGCCAGCAGCTTGGCGAGTAGTGCTTCCTACAATGAGCAGTTCTTC. Its protein product is CASSLASSASYNEQFF.

This clonotype was recorded many times. The chain joins TRBV10-3 to TRBJ2-3; D gene ambiguous. In germline, CDR1 is ENHRY, CDR2 SYGVKD. V lost 5 bases and J 2 bases, leaving 20 bases between the germline ends. The CDR3 extends over 17 amino acids. The CDR3 loop reads CAISYRSRTLSTDTQYF. The CDR3 DNA reads TGTGCCATCAGTTATCGGTCGAGAACTCTTTCCACAGATACGCAGTATTTT.

DNA for the CDR3: TGCAGCGTCGGAGACGCATATAGCAATCAGCCCCAGCATTTT. Amino acid sequence: CSVGDAYSNQPQHF. The chain carries TRBV29-1 and TRBJ1-5, with D unclear. This CDR3 has 14 residues. Between the trimmed V and J ends, which lost 6 bases and 0 bases, there was a span of 12 bases. Germline-derived CDR1 and CDR2 are SQVTM and ANQGSEA.

The chain employs TRBV3-1 and TRBJ2-1; 8 nucleotides align to TRBD2. CDR1 and CDR2 (germline): LGHDT, YNNKEL (reference sequence). J was trimmed by 2 bases and V by 4 bases; bases with no gene match: 7. There are 16 residues in the CDR3. The CDR3 DNA is TGTGCCAGCAGCCTTAGTGCCGGGAGGGCCTACAATGAGCAGTTCTTC. Its protein product is CASSLSAGRAYNEQFF.

This clonotype was seen only a few times. The rearrangement joins TRBV20-1 to TRBJ2-7, with 7 bases that match TRBD2. From germline, CDR1 is DFQATT and CDR2 SNEGSKA (reference sequence). The CDR3 has 14 residues. V shed 1 base, J shed 4 bases, and the junction held 7 bases outside the gene matches. Here the CDR3 DNA reads TGCAGTGCTAGAGTTCGAGGGAGGGCTTACGAGCAGTACTTC. This encodes CSARVRGRAYEQYF.

This CDR3 reads CASSPGLKTGGRKNTGELFF. CDR3 sequence (DNA): TGTGCCAGCAGCCCTGGTTTGAAGACAGGGGGTCGAAAGAACACCGGGGAGCTGTTTTTT. V usage is TRBV3-1 and J usage is TRBJ2-2, with 9 nucleotides matching TRBD1. The V gene end was trimmed by 4 bases and the J gene end by 1 base; junction bases not matched to a gene: 16. Germline assignment: CDR1 LGHDT and CDR2 YNNKEL (reference sequence). The CDR3 is made up of 20 amino acids.

The chain has TRBV19 and TRBJ2-1, with D perhaps TRBD1 (5 bases). This CDR3 is 15 amino acids long. From germline, CDR1 is LNHDA and CDR2 SQIVND (reference sequence). The V gene lost 2 bases and the J gene lost 8 bases, with 16 bases spanning the gap. CDR3: CASSIIYLRVHEQFF. The DNA for the CDR3 is TGTGCCAGTAGTATAATTTATCTCAGGGTCCATGAGCAGTTCTTC.

This clonotype showed up just a few times. A much larger clone lies one base from this, so it may be a read error. The chain recombines TRBV28 with TRBJ1-1; tentatively, D is TRBD1 (6 bases). CDR1 is MDHEN, CDR2 SYDVKM, per germline. CDR3 size: 16 residues. The DNA of the CDR3 is TGTGCCAGCGAAGGCAACGCGGGACATATGAACACTGAAGCTTCCTTT. This sequence encodes CASEGNAGHMNTEASF. Full variable domain (missing parts from reference TRBV28 and TRBJ1-1): DVKVTQSSRYLVKRTGEKVFLECVQDMDHENMFWYRQDPGLGLRLIYFSYDVKMKEKGDIPEGYSVSREKKERFSLILESASTNQTSMYLCASEGNAGHMNTEASFGQGTRLTVV.

The sample holds a few counts of this clonotype. J is TRBJ1-1 and V is TRBV5-6; D unresolved. This CDR3 region has 12 residues. Germline CDR1 reads SGHDT; CDR2 reads YYEEEE. Trimming took 4 bases from V and 10 from J, leaving 14 bases between them. The CDR3 spells CASSAAWTRAFF. The CDR3, as DNA: TGTGCCAGCAGCGCAGCGTGGACTCGAGCTTTCTTT.

This chain joins TRBV19 and TRBJ1-1, with unresolved D. This CDR3 contains 16 residues. V lost 5 bases and J lost 0, with 16 bases in between. In germline, CDR1 is LNHDA, CDR2 SQIVND (reference sequence). The CDR3 spells CASSPRRGTVNTEAFF. CDR3 nucleotides: TGTGCCAGTAGTCCCCGGCGAGGCACAGTGAACACTGAAGCTTTCTTT.

V and J are TRBV4-1 and TRBJ2-5; maybe TRBD1 (6 bases). V shed 2 bases and J shed 13 bases, with 17 bases lying between them. This CDR3 is built from 13 residues. CDR1 is MGHRA, CDR2 YSYEKL, per germline. CDR3 nucleotides: TGCGCCAGCAGCCAACCCGGGACACCCCTGGGGTACTTC. This codes for CASSQPGTPLGYF.

This clonotype was counted many times. This chain uses TRBV2 with TRBJ2-7, with a tentative D call TRBD1 (5 bases). The CDR3 covers 15 residues. V was shortened by 7 bases and J by 5 bases, with 21 bases between the two germline ends. CDR1 and CDR2 (germline): SNHLY, FYNNEI. CDR3 sequence reads: CASTQGKGMLHEQYF. CDR3 in DNA: TGTGCCAGCACCCAAGGGAAGGGGATGCTGCACGAGCAGTACTTC.